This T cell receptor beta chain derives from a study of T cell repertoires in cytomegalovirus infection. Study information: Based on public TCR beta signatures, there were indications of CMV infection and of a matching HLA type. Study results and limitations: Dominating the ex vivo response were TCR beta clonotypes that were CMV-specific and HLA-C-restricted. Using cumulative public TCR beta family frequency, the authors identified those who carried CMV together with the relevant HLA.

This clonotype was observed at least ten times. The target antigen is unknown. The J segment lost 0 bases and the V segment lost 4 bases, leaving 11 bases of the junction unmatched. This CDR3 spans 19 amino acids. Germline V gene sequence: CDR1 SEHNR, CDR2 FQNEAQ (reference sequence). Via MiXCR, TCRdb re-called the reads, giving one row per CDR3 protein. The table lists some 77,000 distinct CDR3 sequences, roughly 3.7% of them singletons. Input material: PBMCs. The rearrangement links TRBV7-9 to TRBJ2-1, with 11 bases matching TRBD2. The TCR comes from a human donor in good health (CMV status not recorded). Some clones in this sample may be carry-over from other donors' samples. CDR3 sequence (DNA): TGTGCCAGCAGCTCCCAGCTAGCTAGCGGGGGGTACTCCTACAATGAGCAGTTCTTC. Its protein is CASSSQLASGGYSYNEQFF.